This record looks at one T cell receptor (beta chain) sequence and its context. This entry belongs to a study of cytomegalovirus exposure and HLA in healthy donors. Looked up from germline, CDR1 is SGHDT and CDR2 is YYEEEE. V was cut by 4 bases and J by 6 bases, with 11 bases left in between. This CDR3 region has 14 residues. The PCR had 60 Vbeta and 13 Jbeta primers. In the source study's methods: Tens of millions of unique TCR beta chains, roughly 11 million of them shared, were counted by a later analysis. Profiled with immunoSEQ multiplex PCR; TCRdb holds only in-frame clones, not every one. V and J calls plus clone size are reproduced from that table; the DNA served to infer D and trimming. The data show 25,000 to 30,000 clones, about three fifths seen once.

The sequencing input was PBMCs. This clonotype was obtained from a male donor in good health and CMV-seropositive. The chain couples TRBV5-6 to TRBJ1-6; tentative D call: TRBD1 (5 bases). For the CDR3, the DNA is TGTGCCAGCAGCCCGGGGGTCTCTAATTCACCCCTCCACTTT. Translation gives CASSPGVSNSPLHF.